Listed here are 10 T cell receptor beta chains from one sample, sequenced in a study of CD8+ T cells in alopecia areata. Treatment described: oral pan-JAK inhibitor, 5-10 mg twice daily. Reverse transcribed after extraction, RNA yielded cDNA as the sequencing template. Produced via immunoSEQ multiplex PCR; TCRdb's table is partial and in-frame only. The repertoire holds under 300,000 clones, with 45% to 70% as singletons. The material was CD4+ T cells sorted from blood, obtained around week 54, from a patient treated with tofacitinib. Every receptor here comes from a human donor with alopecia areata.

The DNA for the CDR3 is TGTGCCTGGAGTAGACTAGCGGGGGGCCAGTACGAGCAGTACTTC. It codes for CAWSRLAGGQYEQYF. The chain combines TRBV30 with TRBJ2-7; 13 positions agree with TRBD2. The J segment lost 4 bases and the V segment lost 2 bases, leaving 5 bases of the junction unmatched. The germline CDR1 and CDR2 sequences are GTSNPN and SVGIG (reference sequence). This CDR3 spans 15 amino acids.

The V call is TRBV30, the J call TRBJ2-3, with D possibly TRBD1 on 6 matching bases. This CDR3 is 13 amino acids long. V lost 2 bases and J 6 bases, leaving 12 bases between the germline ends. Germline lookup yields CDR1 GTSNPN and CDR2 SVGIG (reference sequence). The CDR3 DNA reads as TGTGCCTGGAGTCAGACAGGCGTTGATACGCAGTATTTT. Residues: CAWSQTGVDTQYF. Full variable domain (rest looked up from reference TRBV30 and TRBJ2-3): SQTIHQWPATLVQPVGSPLSLECTVEGTSNPNLYWYRQAAGRGLQLLFYSVGIGQISSEVPQNLSASRPQDRQFILSSKKLLLSDSGFYLCAWSQTGVDTQYFGPGTRLTVL.

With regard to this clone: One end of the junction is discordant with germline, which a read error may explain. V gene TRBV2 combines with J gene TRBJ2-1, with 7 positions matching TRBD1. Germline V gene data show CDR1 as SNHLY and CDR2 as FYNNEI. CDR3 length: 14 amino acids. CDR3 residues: CASGDRVLANEQFF. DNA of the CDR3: TGTGCCAGCGGTGACAGGGTTTTGGCGAATGAGCAGTTCTTC.

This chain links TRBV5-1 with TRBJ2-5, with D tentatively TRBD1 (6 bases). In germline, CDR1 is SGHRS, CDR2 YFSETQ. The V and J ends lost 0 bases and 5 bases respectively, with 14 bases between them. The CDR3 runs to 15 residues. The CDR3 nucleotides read TGCGCCAGCAGCTTGGCGGACAGACGCCAGGAGACCCAGTACTTC. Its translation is CASSLADRRQETQYF.

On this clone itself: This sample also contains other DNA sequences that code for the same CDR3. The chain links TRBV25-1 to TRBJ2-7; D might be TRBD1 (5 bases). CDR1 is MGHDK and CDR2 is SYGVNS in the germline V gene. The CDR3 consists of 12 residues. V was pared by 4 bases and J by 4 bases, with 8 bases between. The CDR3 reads CASSGGAYEQYF. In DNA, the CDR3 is TGTGCCAGCAGTGGTGGGGCTTACGAGCAGTACTTC.

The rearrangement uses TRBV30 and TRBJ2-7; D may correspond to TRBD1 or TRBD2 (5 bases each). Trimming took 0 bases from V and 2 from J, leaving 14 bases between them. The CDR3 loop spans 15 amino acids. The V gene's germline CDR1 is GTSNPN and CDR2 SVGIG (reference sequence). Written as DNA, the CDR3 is TGTGCCTGGAGTGTTCCGGGGCAACTTGCCTACGAGCAGTACTTC. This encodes CAWSVPGQLAYEQYF.

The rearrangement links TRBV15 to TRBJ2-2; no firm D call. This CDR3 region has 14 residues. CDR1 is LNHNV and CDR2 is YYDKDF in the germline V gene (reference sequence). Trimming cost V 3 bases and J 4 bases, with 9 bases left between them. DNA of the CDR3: TGTGCCACCAGCAGGGGATTCGGCACCGGGGAGCTGTTTTTT. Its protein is CATSRGFGTGELFF.

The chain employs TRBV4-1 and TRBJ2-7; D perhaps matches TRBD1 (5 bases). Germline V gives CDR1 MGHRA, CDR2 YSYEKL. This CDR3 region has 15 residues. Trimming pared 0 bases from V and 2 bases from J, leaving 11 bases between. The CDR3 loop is CASSQDPTRAYEQYF. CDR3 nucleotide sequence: TGCGCCAGCAGCCAAGATCCTACCAGGGCCTACGAGCAGTACTTC.

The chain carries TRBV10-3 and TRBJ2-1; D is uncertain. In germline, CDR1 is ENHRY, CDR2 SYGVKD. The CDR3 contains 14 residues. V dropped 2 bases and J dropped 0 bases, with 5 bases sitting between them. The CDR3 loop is CAISEGRSYNEQFF. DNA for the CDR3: TGTGCCATCAGTGAGGGGCGCTCCTACAATGAGCAGTTCTTC.

The CDR3 DNA reads TGTGCCAGCAGCTTAATCTCACCTTGGAGCTCCTATAATTCACCCCTCCACTTT. Its protein product is CASSLISPWSSYNSPLHF. The chain couples TRBV7-9 to TRBJ1-6; D remains ambiguous. Trimming stripped 2 bases from V and 0 bases from J, with 14 bases between. The CDR3 is made up of 18 amino acids. The germline gives CDR1 SEHNR, CDR2 FQNEAQ (reference sequence). The full variable domain, with the rest looked up from reference TRBV7-9 and TRBJ1-6, is DTGVSQNPRHKITKRGQNVTFRCDPISEHNRLYWYRQTLGQGPEFLTYFQNEAQLEKSRLLSDRFSAERPKGSFSTLEIQRTEQGDSAMYLCASSLISPWSSYNSPLHFGNGTRLTVT.